What follows are 14 T cell receptor beta chains derived from one specimen sequenced in a study of cytomegalovirus exposure and HLA in healthy donors (dated by TCRdb to the late 2010s). Receptor amplification or capture employed the immunoSEQ multiplex PCR assay. A mixture of 60 forward primers for TCR Vbeta segments and 13 reverse primers for TCR Jbeta segments was used in the multiplex PCR. The clones in this table, taken by TCRdb from immuneACCESS, are in-frame only. Not every clone is retained; where verified, under half of the shortfall comes from an unresolved V gene, and the cause of the rest is unknown. The sample data list 250,000 to 300,000 clones, and almost 85% of these were observed just once. The ten biggest clones cover about 2% of the sample. Specimen: PBMCs. The receptors derive from a woman aged 40-49 years in good health and CMV-seropositive.

A word on this clone: The sample holds other DNA sequences that translate to the same CDR3. The V gene is TRBV7-9, the J gene TRBJ2-2; 7 bases map to TRBD2. The CDR3 totals 17 residues. CDR1 and CDR2 from the germline V gene are SEHNR and FQNEAQ (reference sequence). Trimming took 1 base from V and 5 from J; bases not matched to a gene: 10. DNA of the CDR3: TGTGCCAGCAGCTTAGGAGTCGCGGGAGCTAATACCGGGGAGCTGTTTTTT. It is translated as CASSLGVAGANTGELFF.

This clone has a single count. The chain links TRBV15 to TRBJ1-1; 8 nucleotides agree with TRBD1. Germline trimming cut 1 base from V and 1 base from J; bases unmatched to any gene: 5. Per the germline V gene, CDR1 is LNHNV and CDR2 is YYDKDF (reference sequence). The CDR3 length is 16 residues. The DNA for the CDR3 is TGTGCCACCAGCAGAGGGGGGCAGGGGGCGAACACTGAAGCTTTCTTT. Its translation: CATSRGGQGANTEAFF.

Only one count was recorded for this clone. The junction shows a germline mismatch at one end, possibly a read error. Other DNA sequences from this sample encode an identical CDR3 as well. This chain joins TRBV29-1 and TRBJ2-2, with 11 bases aligning to TRBD1. Germline V gene data show CDR1 as SQVTM and CDR2 as ANQGSEA. The CDR3 length is 16 residues. CDR3 bases: TGCAGCGCCGGCACCGGGACAGGGGGGAGCACCGGGGAGCTATTTTTT. As protein: CSAGTGTGGSTGELFF.

In its sample, this clone was seen a few times. The V and J genes are TRBV2 and TRBJ2-2; 8 bases fit TRBD1. The CDR3 is made up of 14 amino acids. The germline gives CDR1 SNHLY, CDR2 FYNNEI. The V and J ends lost 7 bases and 7 bases, in that order; junction bases with no gene match: 8. The CDR3 reads CASKETGADGELFF. For the CDR3, the DNA is TGTGCCAGCAAGGAGACAGGGGCGGACGGGGAGCTGTTTTTT.

V usage is TRBV9 and J usage is TRBJ2-5, with 9 bases that match TRBD2. Trimming took 0 bases from V and 1 from J; bases not matched to a gene: 4. CDR1 SGDLS and CDR2 YYNGEE come from the germline V gene. CDR3 size: 16 residues. The CDR3 coding sequence is TGTGCCAGCAGCGTAGCTCCTAGCGGGGTCCAAGAGACCCAGTACTTC. Residues: CASSVAPSGVQETQYF.

V and J are TRBV5-5 and TRBJ1-6; D call uncertain. Looked up from germline, CDR1 is SGHKS and CDR2 is YYEKEE (reference sequence). The germline V and J ends were trimmed by 4 bases and 6 bases, with 14 bases remaining between them. This CDR3 spans 15 amino acids. The CDR3 reads CASSPGRALNSPLHF. The DNA for the CDR3 is TGTGCCAGCAGCCCCGGGAGGGCTCTTAATTCACCCCTCCACTTT.

The V gene is TRBV5-8, the J gene TRBJ2-1; D gene uncertain. The length of the CDR3 is 16 residues. Germline CDR1 is SGHTS and CDR2 is YDEGEE. V dropped 4 bases and J dropped 0 bases, with 14 bases sitting between them. Written as DNA, the CDR3 is TGTGCCAGCAGCCCCTTCACGGGTCGCTCCTACAATGAGCAGTTCTTC. As protein: CASSPFTGRSYNEQFF.

The chain is built from TRBV7-9 and TRBJ1-1; D unresolved. The CDR3 sequence is 13 residues long. The V and J ends lost 5 bases and 1 base respectively, with 8 bases between them. CDR1 is SEHNR and CDR2 is FQNEAQ in the germline V gene (reference sequence). CDR3 DNA sequence: TGTGCCAGCAGCCCGCAGGCGAACACTGAAGCTTTCTTT. Its translation is CASSPQANTEAFF.

The chain recombines TRBV9 with TRBJ2-1; 9 bases fit TRBD2. This CDR3 is built from 16 residues. V lost 0 bases and J lost 4; bases outside the gene matches: 5. Germline CDR1 is SGDLS and CDR2 is YYNGEE. CDR3 loop: CASSVEGAGGYNEQFF. The CDR3 DNA reads TGTGCCAGCAGCGTAGAGGGAGCGGGAGGTTACAATGAGCAGTTCTTC.

The V and J genes are TRBV19 and TRBJ1-1; the D gene is possibly TRBD1 (6 bases). The CDR3 is 12 residues long. From germline, CDR1 is LNHDA and CDR2 SQIVND (reference sequence). V lost 3 bases and J lost 11, with 13 bases in between. The CDR3, as DNA: TGTGCCAGTAGTATCAGGGGATTACCCGCTTTCTTT. Encoded protein: CASSIRGLPAFF.

This clone was recorded a few times. The chain has TRBV14 and TRBJ1-1; D remains ambiguous. The V end was cut by 0 bases, the J end by 4 bases, with 3 bases between. This CDR3 region has 12 residues. Germline values: CDR1 SGHDN, CDR2 FVKESK. CDR3 in amino acids: CASSQESTEAFF. CDR3 nucleotides: TGTGCCAGCAGCCAAGAGAGCACTGAAGCTTTCTTT. The full variable domain, rest sourced from reference TRBV14 and TRBJ1-1, is EAGVTQFPSHSVIEKGQTVTLRCDPISGHDNLYWYRRVMGKEIKFLLHFVKESKQDESGMPNNRFLAERTGGTYSTLKVQPAELEDSGVYFCASSQESTEAFFGQGTRLTVV.

The chain links TRBV19 to TRBJ1-5; D is undetermined. Germline V gene sequence: CDR1 LNHDA, CDR2 SQIVND (reference sequence). The CDR3 runs 12 residues. Between the trimmed V and J ends, which lost 7 bases and 0 bases, there was a span of 4 bases. The CDR3 loop is CASTGSNQPQHF. The DNA of the CDR3 is TGTGCCAGTACAGGTAGCAATCAGCCCCAGCATTTT.

This clone was seen a few times. The chain couples TRBV5-4 to TRBJ2-7; 15 nucleotides align to TRBD2. Germline V lookup: CDR1 SGHNT, CDR2 YYREEE (reference sequence). CDR3 size: 19 residues. Trimming at V came to 4 bases and at J to 0 bases, leaving 11 bases not matched to a gene. CDR3 nucleotide sequence: TGTGCCAGCAGCACTCAAAGGACTAGCGGGAGGGCCCTCTCCTACGAGCAGTACTTC. Amino acids: CASSTQRTSGRALSYEQYF.

This chain links TRBV27 with TRBJ2-7; 9 nucleotides agree with TRBD2. Trimming cost V 6 bases and J 3 bases; bases outside gene matches: 3. The V gene's germline CDR1 is MNHEY and CDR2 SMNVEV (reference sequence). This CDR3 has 13 residues. CDR3 region: CASRLAGNYEQYF. CDR3 coding DNA: TGTGCCAGCAGGCTAGCGGGAAACTACGAGCAGTACTTC.